This T cell receptor (beta chain) was retrieved from a study of blood T cell repertoires in COVID-19. In the authors' methods: For nucleated cells, counts were estimated from reference gene primer amplification. Assay used: immunoSEQ multiplex PCR; TCRdb lists only in-frame clones, some missing. V, J and clone size reflect that table, while D and trimming were determined from the DNA. The data show approximately 43,000 clones, about four fifths seen once. V lost 10 bases and J 0 bases, leaving 15 bases between the germline ends. Germline V CDR1 and CDR2: LGHNA, YNFKEQ. The length of the CDR3 is 15 residues.

The sequenced sample consisted of peripheral blood. The receptor comes from a middle-aged man with active or convalescent COVID-19. The chain employs TRBV4-2 and TRBJ1-4; D is uncertain. The CDR3 region has the DNA TGTGCCACCGGAAAACCGACTTCAACTAATGAAAAACTGTTTTTT. Translation: CATGKPTSTNEKLFF.